A selection of T cell receptor beta chains follows, all from one sample in a study of human T cells and chemical hapten exposure. TCRdb analysed the RACE reads with MiXCR anew, one entry per CDR3 protein. This sample has 180,000 or so distinct CDR3 sequences, with approximately 14% found just once. Sequencing was performed on whole blood, taken in connection with sensitization to the hapten diphenylcyclopropenone (DPC). The receptors derive from a woman aged 25 to 39 with alopecia areata. Some clones in this sample may be carry-over from other donors' samples. Both conserved end residues are part of each CDR3. The D gene is left open where the match is weak. The listing skips clone size in some rows; elsewhere it reads once, few, many or a size class.

abundance	d_gene	v_gene	j_gene	CDR3aa	CDR3nt
NA	NA	TRBV5-1	TRBJ2-5	CASSGTGFQETQYF	TGCGCCAGCAGCGGTACAGGTTTCCAAGAGACCCAGTACTTC
few	NA	TRBV29-1	TRBJ2-7	CSVEATVREQYF	TGCAGCGTTGAGGCGACAGTTCGGGAGCAGTACTTC
NA	NA	TRBV6-5	TRBJ1-3	CASKGGGFNTIYF	TGTGCCAGCAAGGGGGGAGGGTTTAACACCATATATTTT
few	NA	TRBV27	TRBJ2-7	CASSLSGVHEQYF	TGTGCCAGCAGTTTATCGGGGGTCCACGAGCAGTACTTC
NA	NA	TRBV5-1	TRBJ2-3	CASSASSTDTQYF	TGCGCCAGCAGCGCCTCTAGCACAGATACGCAGTATTTT
few	TRBD1	TRBV6-1	TRBJ1-6	CAGQDRANSPLHF	TGTGCCGGACAGGACAGGGCCAATTCACCCCTCCACTTT
few	TRBD2	TRBV20-1	TRBJ2-3	CSAKRRGLAGRDTQYF	TGCAGTGCTAAAAGACGGGGACTAGCGGGACGGGATACGCAGTATTTT
NA	TRBD2	TRBV10-3	TRBJ2-2	CAMGTSGATNTGELFF	TGTGCCATGGGGACTAGCGGGGCCACGAACACCGGGGAGCTGTTTTTT
NA	NA	TRBV7-9	TRBJ2-2	CAGSGPNTGELFF	TGTGCCGGTAGCGGACCGAACACCGGGGAGCTGTTTTTT
NA	TRBD2	TRBV20-1	TRBJ2-1	CSASGLAASSYNEQFF	TGCAGTGCTAGCGGACTAGCGGCTAGCTCCTACAATGAGCAGTTCTTC
few	TRBD2	TRBV27	TRBJ2-1	CASSSGRTSYNEQFF	TGTGCCAGCAGTTCAGGCCGGACTAGCTACAATGAGCAGTTCTTC
NA	TRBD1	TRBV6-2/TRBV6-3	TRBJ2-4	CASSTNLGQGENIQYF	TGTGCCAGCAGTACCAATCTCGGACAGGGGGAAAACATTCAGTACTTC
NA	TRBD1	TRBV4-1	TRBJ2-7	CASSQARPSGQGYEQYF	TGCGCCAGCAGCCAAGCCCGTCCCTCGGGACAGGGCTACGAGCAGTACTTC
NA	TRBD2	TRBV4-2	TRBJ2-1	CASSQALAGGNEQFF	TGTGCCAGCAGCCAAGCACTAGCGGGAGGGAATGAGCAGTTCTTC
NA	NA	TRBV11-1	TRBJ2-7	CASSLGTVLSYEQYF	TGTGCCAGCAGCTTAGGGACAGTGCTCTCCTACGAGCAGTACTTC
once	NA	TRBV7-8	TRBJ1-1	CASSPGRDTEAFF	TGTGCCAGCAGCCCAGGAAGGGACACTGAAGCTTTCTTT
NA	TRBD1	TRBV3-1	TRBJ1-2	CASSRDGTGGYTF	TGTGCCAGCAGCCGGGACGGGACAGGGGGCTACACCTTC
NA	NA	TRBV2	TRBJ2-1	CASSEREFEQFF	TGTGCCAGCAGTGAACGCGAGTTTGAGCAGTTCTTC
few	TRBD2	TRBV7-8	TRBJ2-2	CASSFGLAGLAGELFF	TGTGCCAGCAGCTTTGGACTAGCGGGACTCGCCGGGGAGCTGTTTTTT
many	NA	TRBV4-1	TRBJ2-7	CASSQPGQIHEQYF	TGCGCCAGCAGCCAGCCGGGACAAATCCACGAGCAGTACTTC
few	NA	TRBV7-2	TRBJ2-1	CASSMQGTQFF	TGTGCCAGCAGCATGCAGGGAACCCAGTTCTTC
few	NA	TRBV5-5	TRBJ2-7	CASSWEQGPGEQYF	TGTGCCAGCAGCTGGGAACAGGGTCCTGGTGAGCAGTACTTC
few	NA	TRBV7-3	TRBJ2-1	CASSKDSGLDEQFF	TGTGCCAGCAGCAAAGACAGCGGGCTCGATGAGCAGTTCTTC
NA	TRBD1	TRBV4-1	TRBJ2-7	CASSQGQGLGEQYF	TGCGCCAGCAGCCAGGGACAGGGCTTGGGGGAGCAGTACTTC